What follows are 19 T cell receptor beta chains derived from one specimen sequenced in a study of T cell responses to AZD1222 COVID-19 vaccine. Here immunoSEQ multiplex PCR was the method, and the copy in TCRdb shows in-frame clones only, minus some. Of over 130,000 clones listed, roughly 94% are singletons. The specimen was peripheral blood, collected on day 0 of AZD1222 vaccination. These receptors were collected from an adult in good health.

This chain connects TRBV6-5 to TRBJ1-4; perhaps TRBD1 as D (5 bases). V was pared by 0 bases and J by 8 bases, with 13 bases between. Per the germline V gene, CDR1 is MNHEY and CDR2 is SVGAGI. The CDR3 covers 15 residues. The CDR3 sequence: CASSYSGTDGEKLFF. The CDR3 coding sequence is TGTGCCAGCAGTTACTCCGGGACGGATGGGGAAAAACTGTTTTTT.

The V gene is TRBV27, the J gene TRBJ2-2; TRBD2 might be the D (6 bases). The CDR3 is made up of 17 amino acids. Germline V gene data show CDR1 as MNHEY and CDR2 as SMNVEV (reference sequence). The V end lost 8 bases, the J end lost 0 bases, and 19 bases lay between the germline ends. CDR3 nucleotide sequence: TGTGCCAGCCGAAGGGACGGGGGACCGGCGAACACCGGGGAGCTGTTTTTT. Translating it yields CASRRDGGPANTGELFF.

This rearrangement joins TRBV27 to TRBJ1-1; the D gene is possibly TRBD1 (5 bases). Germline values: CDR1 MNHEY, CDR2 SMNVEV (reference sequence). Trimming removed 6 bases from V and 7 bases from J, with 12 bases in between. CDR3 length: 12 amino acids. The CDR3 region has the DNA TGTGCCAGCAGAGGGACGCCTTATGAAGCTTTCTTT. Translation gives CASRGTPYEAFF.

The chain has TRBV9 and TRBJ1-6; D remains ambiguous. This CDR3 region has 15 residues. The V end was cut by 0 bases, the J end by 8 bases, with 12 bases between. Germline CDR1 SGDLS, CDR2 YYNGEE. This chain's CDR3 is CASSVALNGDSPLHF. The CDR3 bases are TGTGCCAGCAGCGTAGCTTTAAATGGGGATTCACCCCTCCACTTT.

The chain joins TRBV5-1 to TRBJ1-4; TRBD1 agrees at 10 bases. Trimming took 2 bases from V and 8 from J; bases not matched to a gene: 6. The CDR3 contains 15 residues. CDR1 is SGHRS and CDR2 is YFSETQ in the germline V gene. CDR3 coding DNA: TGCGCCAGCAGCTTTCGGACAGGGGGTCAAGAAAAACTGTTTTTT. It codes for CASSFRTGGQEKLFF.

This sequence joins TRBV7-6 and TRBJ2-2; 11 nucleotides match TRBD1. Per the germline V gene, CDR1 is SGHVS and CDR2 is FNYEAQ. Trimming took 3 bases from V and 5 from J; bases not matched to a gene: 5. This CDR3 spans 16 amino acids. The CDR3 nucleotides read TGTGCCAGCAGCTTCAGGACAGGGGGCGCTACCGGGGAGCTGTTTTTT. It yields the protein CASSFRTGGATGELFF.

The chain has TRBV10-2 and TRBJ1-6; 9 positions match TRBD1. The CDR3 sequence is 16 residues long. Unmatched junction bases numbered 7, after V lost 3 bases and J lost 7 bases. The V gene's germline CDR1 is WSHSY and CDR2 SAAADI. CDR3 nucleotide sequence: TGCGCCAGCAGTGACCCGGGACAGGGAAGGAATTCACCCCTCCACTTT. Translation: CASSDPGQGRNSPLHF.

The CDR3 DNA reads as TGTGCCAGCAGCTCCCAGGGTGATTTGGCCAAAAACATTCAGTACTTC. This translates into CASSSQGDLAKNIQYF. J is TRBJ2-4 and V is TRBV13, with D possibly being TRBD1 (5 bases). Between the trimmed V and J ends, which lost 4 bases and 1 base, there was a span of 14 bases. Germline-derived CDR1 and CDR2 are PRHDT and FYEKMQ (reference sequence). The CDR3 spans 16 residues.

DNA of the CDR3: TGTGCCAGCAGTGAAGGTGTAGGTTCACCCCTCCACTTT. Its translation is CASSEGVGSPLHF. The chain combines TRBV6-1 with TRBJ1-6; D remains unclear. With 1 base removed from V and 9 bases from J, the gap between germline ends came to 7 bases. CDR3 length equals 13 residues. CDR1 and CDR2 from the germline V gene are MNHNS and SASEGT.

V usage is TRBV7-3 and J usage is TRBJ2-5, with 15 nucleotides matching TRBD2. Germline trimming cut 5 bases from V and 5 bases from J; bases unmatched to any gene: 15. Per the germline V gene, CDR1 is SGHTA and CDR2 is FQGTGA. This CDR3 is built from 19 residues. The CDR3 is CASSRGLAGGPKGRETQYF. The CDR3 DNA is TGTGCCAGCAGCCGAGGACTAGCGGGAGGGCCTAAAGGGAGGGAGACCCAGTACTTC.

In this sample, this clone is medium-sized. The chain recombines TRBV5-6 with TRBJ2-1; the D is unclear. This CDR3 has 13 amino acids. Germline V lookup: CDR1 SGHDT, CDR2 YYEEEE. The V gene lost 1 base and the J gene lost 8 bases, with 10 bases spanning the gap. CDR3 sequence (DNA): TGTGCCAGCAGCTTGACTACCGTTTATGAGCAGTTCTTC. This gives the protein CASSLTTVYEQFF.

The chain is built from TRBV6-4 and TRBJ1-6, with a tentative D call TRBD1 (6 bases). CDR3 length equals 15 residues. Germline CDR1 and CDR2: MRHNA and SNTAGT. Trimming pared 4 bases from V and 7 bases from J, leaving 14 bases between. The CDR3 here is CASSVGAGGNSPLHF. CDR3 DNA: TGTGCCAGCAGTGTGGGGGCCGGAGGGAATTCACCCCTCCACTTT.

The rearrangement joins TRBV7-3 to TRBJ2-5, with a weak D call TRBD1 (7 bases). CDR3 size: 15 residues. Germline CDR1 reads SGHTA; CDR2 reads FQGTGA. V was pared by 2 bases and J by 5 bases, with 15 bases between. CDR3 in amino acids: CASSLFQGGWETQYF. CDR3 in DNA: TGTGCCAGCAGCTTATTTCAGGGGGGATGGGAGACCCAGTACTTC.

The chain carries TRBV5-1 and TRBJ1-1; no clear D. Looked up from germline, CDR1 is SGHRS and CDR2 is YFSETQ. The CDR3 extends over 13 amino acids. V shed 1 base and J shed 5 bases, with 9 bases lying between them. The CDR3 loop reads CASSLTAVTEAFF. In nucleotides, the CDR3 is TGCGCCAGCAGCTTGACCGCGGTGACTGAAGCTTTCTTT.

This chain joins TRBV24-1 and TRBJ2-1; maybe TRBD2 (7 bases). Per germline, CDR1 KGHDR and CDR2 SFDVKD. V dropped 0 bases and J dropped 7 bases, with 15 bases sitting between them. The CDR3 contains 16 residues. CDR3 in DNA: TGTGCCACCAGTGATTTGCCAGGACAGCGGGGTAATGAGCAGTTCTTC. Its protein is CATSDLPGQRGNEQFF.

This clone has a handful of counts. The gene calls are TRBV7-2 and TRBJ2-3; tentative D call: TRBD2 (6 bases). V was trimmed by 4 bases and J by 1 base, leaving 15 bases between them. From germline, CDR1 is SGHTA and CDR2 FQGNSA. The CDR3 is made up of 16 amino acids. CDR3 in amino acids: CASSSYLGGGTDTQYF. DNA of the CDR3: TGTGCCAGCAGCTCCTATCTGGGGGGAGGCACAGATACGCAGTATTTT.

The genes are TRBV4-3 and TRBJ2-1; D remains unclear. CDR1 and CDR2 from the germline V gene are LGHNA and YSLEER. The CDR3 runs 15 residues. V lost 5 bases and J 7 bases, leaving 18 bases between the germline ends. The DNA of the CDR3 is TGCGCCAGCAGCATTCTAGGTCAGGCCGAAAATGAGCAGTTCTTC. Protein sequence: CASSILGQAENEQFF.

Written as DNA, the CDR3 is TGTGCCAGCACCTGGACAGGGATCTATAATTCACCCCTCCACTTT. As protein: CASTWTGIYNSPLHF. The chain is built from TRBV27 and TRBJ1-6, with 8 bases lining up with TRBD1. CDR1 and CDR2 (germline): MNHEY, SMNVEV (reference sequence). Unmatched junction bases numbered 5, after V lost 7 bases and J lost 3 bases. This CDR3 is built from 15 residues.

V gene TRBV6-4 combines with J gene TRBJ2-2; no clear D gene. Between the trimmed V and J ends, which lost 0 bases and 1 base, there was a span of 12 bases. CDR1 is MRHNA, CDR2 SNTAGT, per germline. This CDR3 is built from 17 residues. The CDR3 sequence is CASSDSKGPENTGELFF. The CDR3, as DNA: TGTGCCAGCAGTGACTCGAAAGGTCCTGAGAACACCGGGGAGCTGTTTTTT.